Here is one TCR beta chain with its context. No antigen is known for it. This record belongs to a study of cytomegalovirus exposure and HLA in healthy donors. Germline V lookup: CDR1 SGDLS, CDR2 YYNGEE. V was trimmed by 5 bases and J by 6 bases, leaving 9 bases between them. The CDR3 consists of 13 residues. Overall study results and limits: In a later analysis, common viral pathogens appeared linked to several of the most significant clusters. Reports credit the classifier with highly specific, highly sensitive diagnosis of cytomegalovirus status. Equally common other TCR beta chains were less clonally expanded than HLA-associated ones, a later analysis found.

In the PCR, 60 Vbeta and 13 Jbeta primers were used. Some clones are missing from TCRdb's copy, which holds only in-frame ones; the method was immunoSEQ multiplex PCR. The top ten hold roughly 8% of the sample, which has around 110,000 clones, about three quarters seen once. The clonotype originates from a man aged 25 to 40 in good health and CMV-seronegative. This chain links TRBV9 with TRBJ1-6; perhaps TRBD1 as D (5 bases). The source material was PBMCs. The CDR3 sequence is CASSQGANSPLHF. CDR3 sequence (DNA): TGTGCCAGCAGTCAGGGCGCTAATTCACCCCTCCACTTT.